A selection of T cell receptor beta chains follows, all from one sample in a study of T-cell reconstitution after alpha-beta-depleted transplantation in children. TCRdb redid the calling of the PCR reads with MiXCR, one entry per CDR3 protein. The sample consists of about 230,000 distinct CDR3 sequences, roughly a tenth of them appearing once. Here the sequenced sample was PBMCs from the stem cell graft donor, taken from the stem cell graft. The source of these receptors is a human donor who donated a stem cell graft to a child with SCID. CDR3s include the opening cysteine and the closing phenylalanine or tryptophan. A D gene is named only where the DNA matches it firmly. Some rows have no size entry. The others give once, few or many, or a class for an expanded clone.

DNA: TGCAGTGCTAGAGTCCCTATGCAGGGATTAGGGGGTACTGAAGCTTTCTTT
CDR3: CSARVPMQGLGGTEAFF
D: NA
J: TRBJ1-1
size: many
V: TRBV20-1

DNA: TGCAGTGCTAGTCCATACAGGGGACGCTCTGGAAACACCATATATTTT
CDR3: CSASPYRGRSGNTIYF
D: TRBD1
J: TRBJ1-3
size: NA
V: TRBV20-1

DNA: TGTGCCAGCAGCACTTCGGGGGATACGCAGTATTTT
CDR3: CASSTSGDTQYF
D: NA
J: TRBJ2-3
size: many
V: TRBV12-3/TRBV12-4

DNA: TGTGCCAGTCGGGGGGATGGCACAGATACGCAGTATTTT
CDR3: CASRGDGTDTQYF
D: TRBD2
J: TRBJ2-3
size: many
V: TRBV19

DNA: TGTGCCAGTAGTCCTTGGACAGGGGACTACGAGCAGTACTTC
CDR3: CASSPWTGDYEQYF
D: TRBD1
J: TRBJ2-7
size: many
V: TRBV19

DNA: TGTGCCAGCAGCTTGAGCTATGGCTACACCTTC
CDR3: CASSLSYGYTF
D: NA
J: TRBJ1-2
size: many
V: TRBV7-2

DNA: TGTGCCAGCACCCGAGCCGGGGGGAGAACAGATACGCAGTATTTT
CDR3: CASTRAGGRTDTQYF
D: TRBD2
J: TRBJ2-3
size: many
V: TRBV7-2

DNA: TGTGCCAGCAGCGTAGTGTCGGGGGGCGGGGAAGCTTTCTTT
CDR3: CASSVVSGGGEAFF
D: NA
J: TRBJ1-1
size: many
V: TRBV9

DNA: TGTGCCAGCTCACCGCGGACGATTTACGAGCAGTACTTC
CDR3: CASSPRTIYEQYF
D: NA
J: TRBJ2-7
size: few
V: TRBV18

DNA: TGTGCCAGTAGTATTACCCTGATCGGGACAGGAGGCCAGCCCCAGCATTTT
CDR3: CASSITLIGTGGQPQHF
D: TRBD1
J: TRBJ1-5
size: many
V: TRBV19

DNA: TGTGCCAGCAGTTTACAGGACAATCAGCCCCAGCATTTT
CDR3: CASSLQDNQPQHF
D: NA
J: TRBJ1-5
size: many
V: TRBV27

DNA: TGCGCCAGCAGCTTGGCAGGGGGCGACGGGGAGCTGTTTTTT
CDR3: CASSLAGGDGELFF
D: TRBD1
J: TRBJ2-2
size: many
V: TRBV5-1

DNA: TGTGCCAGCAGCTTTACTAGCCTGTCAGAGACCCAGTACTTC
CDR3: CASSFTSLSETQYF
D: NA
J: TRBJ2-5
size: many
V: TRBV7-2

DNA: TGCAGCGTTGAGGTGGGACAGGGCTATGGCTACACCTTC
CDR3: CSVEVGQGYGYTF
D: TRBD1
J: TRBJ1-2
size: many
V: TRBV29-1

DNA: TGTGCCAGCAGCCCTTACGGTGGGGGCCTCTCTAGCACAGATACGCAGTATTTT
CDR3: CASSPYGGGLSSTDTQYF
D: NA
J: TRBJ2-3
size: many
V: TRBV9

DNA: TGTGCCATCAGTGATGAACGGTACAATGAGCAGTTCTTC
CDR3: CAISDERYNEQFF
D: NA
J: TRBJ2-1
size: few
V: TRBV10-3

DNA: TGTGCCAGCTCACCGGGACAGGGTAACGACAATGAGCAGTTCTTC
CDR3: CASSPGQGNDNEQFF
D: TRBD1
J: TRBJ2-1
size: NA
V: TRBV18

DNA: TGTGCCAGCAGCCAAGATCGGCTGGGAACTAGCACAGATACGCAGTATTTT
CDR3: CASSQDRLGTSTDTQYF
D: NA
J: TRBJ2-3
size: few
V: TRBV4-2

DNA: TGCAGTGTTAGCCAGGGGACGAACACTGAAGCTTTCTTT
CDR3: CSVSQGTNTEAFF
D: NA
J: TRBJ1-1
size: many
V: TRBV20-1

DNA: TGTGCCAGCAGTTCCGGTGGGGACACTGAAGCTTTCTTT
CDR3: CASSSGGDTEAFF
D: NA
J: TRBJ1-1
size: many
V: TRBV12-3/TRBV12-4

DNA: TGTGCCAGCAGCATGATAGCGGGGGGGTCCAATGAGCAGTTCTTC
CDR3: CASSMIAGGSNEQFF
D: TRBD2
J: TRBJ2-1
size: many
V: TRBV7-8

DNA: TGCGCCAGCAGCTTGGAAGGGGGGGAGAATGAGCAGTTCTTC
CDR3: CASSLEGGENEQFF
D: NA
J: TRBJ2-1
size: many
V: TRBV5-1

DNA: TGTGCCACCAGTGATTCCGGGGTCAATGAGCAGTTCTTC
CDR3: CATSDSGVNEQFF
D: NA
J: TRBJ2-1
size: many
V: TRBV24-1

DNA: TGCAGTGCTAGAGTAGGGGGCGTATATGGCTACACCTTC
CDR3: CSARVGGVYGYTF
D: TRBD1
J: TRBJ1-2
size: many
V: TRBV20-1

DNA: TGTGCCAGCAGCTTTCTCGGGACAGGTGGTTCACCCCTCCACTTT
CDR3: CASSFLGTGGSPLHF
D: TRBD1
J: TRBJ1-6
size: many
V: TRBV7-2

DNA: TGCAGTGCTGACCTCGAGGTGAACACTGAAGCTTTCTTT
CDR3: CSADLEVNTEAFF
D: NA
J: TRBJ1-1
size: many
V: TRBV20-1

DNA: TGTGCCAGCAGCCCAGTCGTGGACAGCCCTAACTATGGCTACACCTTC
CDR3: CASSPVVDSPNYGYTF
D: NA
J: TRBJ1-2
size: many
V: TRBV28

DNA: TGTGCCAGCAGGGTGAGGGAAACGAACACCGGGGAGCTGTTTTTT
CDR3: CASRVRETNTGELFF
D: NA
J: TRBJ2-2
size: many
V: TRBV7-9

DNA: TGCGCCAGCAGCTCGACAGGGGCGGCCAATGAGCAGTTCTTC
CDR3: CASSSTGAANEQFF
D: TRBD1
J: TRBJ2-1
size: many
V: TRBV5-1

DNA: TGTGCCAGCAGCGACATGGGGACGTCCTACAATGAGCAGTTCTTC
CDR3: CASSDMGTSYNEQFF
D: NA
J: TRBJ2-1
size: many
V: TRBV7-2

DNA: TGTGCCACCAGCAGAACTAGCGGGGGTTTAGAGCAGTTCTTC
CDR3: CATSRTSGGLEQFF
D: TRBD2
J: TRBJ2-1
size: many
V: TRBV15

DNA: TGCAGTGCTAGATTAGGGAGGAGAGGTACTGAAGCTTTCTTT
CDR3: CSARLGRRGTEAFF
D: NA
J: TRBJ1-1
size: many
V: TRBV20-1

DNA: TGCAGTGCTAGTCGCAGGGGGATGCCGCGGGACACTGAAGCTTTCTTT
CDR3: CSASRRGMPRDTEAFF
D: TRBD1
J: TRBJ1-1
size: many
V: TRBV20-1

DNA: TGTGCCAGCAGCTTCTTCGTCGGGGGGACAGATACGCAGTATTTT
CDR3: CASSFFVGGTDTQYF
D: TRBD2
J: TRBJ2-3
size: many
V: TRBV7-9

DNA: TGCGCCAGCAGCCCGGGAGGTGGCGAGTATAATTCACCCCTCCACTTT
CDR3: CASSPGGGEYNSPLHF
D: NA
J: TRBJ1-6
size: few
V: TRBV5-1

DNA: TGTGCCAGCAGCCCTTACCCCCCGGGGCAAAAGCCGTCCGCCCCCCTCCACTTT
CDR3: CASSPYPPGQKPSAPLHF
D: NA
J: TRBJ1-6
size: many
V: TRBV11-2

DNA: TGTGCCAGCAGCTTACTCGGACGGGGGAACACCGGGGAGCTGTTTTTT
CDR3: CASSLLGRGNTGELFF
D: NA
J: TRBJ2-2
size: NA
V: TRBV7-2

DNA: TGTGCCAGCCGGGAAGAGGGGGACACAGATACGCAGTATTTT
CDR3: CASREEGDTDTQYF
D: NA
J: TRBJ2-3
size: many
V: TRBV6-4

DNA: TGTGCCAGCAGCTCGTACGACAGCTTCTATGGCTACACCTTC
CDR3: CASSSYDSFYGYTF
D: NA
J: TRBJ1-2
size: many
V: TRBV7-2

DNA: TGTGCCAGCAGCGTGGATCTTTATACGCAGTATTTT
CDR3: CASSVDLYTQYF
D: NA
J: TRBJ2-3
size: few
V: TRBV9

DNA: TGTGCCAGCAGCTTAGGTACGGAGGTCCAAGAGACCCAGTACTTC
CDR3: CASSLGTEVQETQYF
D: NA
J: TRBJ2-5
size: many
V: TRBV7-9

DNA: TGTGCCACCAGTGATCCAGGAACCACCACAGATACGCAGTATTTT
CDR3: CATSDPGTTTDTQYF
D: NA
J: TRBJ2-3
size: many
V: TRBV24-1

DNA: TGCGCCAGCAGCTTGGGAGGTGTCGGAGGCTACACCTTC
CDR3: CASSLGGVGGYTF
D: NA
J: TRBJ1-2
size: many
V: TRBV5-1

DNA: TGTGCCAGCAGGCCACGGGGGGGATCGCCCATATATTTT
CDR3: CASRPRGGSPIYF
D: NA
J: TRBJ1-3
size: many
V: TRBV6-1

DNA: TGCGCCAGCAGCTTGGGAGGGGGCCGCGGCACTGAAGCTTTCTTT
CDR3: CASSLGGGRGTEAFF
D: TRBD1
J: TRBJ1-1
size: many
V: TRBV5-1

DNA: TGTGCCAGCAGCCCCTGGGGCAGAGGCCGCGATGAGCAGTTCTTC
CDR3: CASSPWGRGRDEQFF
D: NA
J: TRBJ2-1
size: few
V: TRBV11-2

DNA: TGTGCCATCAGTGATGGACAGGGAGAGACCCAGTACTTC
CDR3: CAISDGQGETQYF
D: TRBD1
J: TRBJ2-5
size: many
V: TRBV10-3

DNA: TGTGCCAGCAGTCGCGGGATAGATACGCAGTATTTT
CDR3: CASSRGIDTQYF
D: NA
J: TRBJ2-3
size: many
V: TRBV28

DNA: TGCAGTGCTCTCCCGGGGGACACTGAAGCTTTCTTT
CDR3: CSALPGDTEAFF
D: NA
J: TRBJ1-1
size: many
V: TRBV20-1

DNA: TGTGCCAGCAGCGGGGAACAGGGGCCGACGAACACTGAAGCTTTCTTT
CDR3: CASSGEQGPTNTEAFF
D: TRBD1
J: TRBJ1-1
size: many
V: TRBV5-6

DNA: TGTGCCAGCAGCTTAGCGGTGGCAACTAATGAAAAACTGTTTTTT
CDR3: CASSLAVATNEKLFF
D: NA
J: TRBJ1-4
size: many
V: TRBV7-6